The 18 T cell receptor beta chains below were found in one sample sequenced in a study of beta chain features in type 1 diabetes. Which antigens these TCRs recognize remains unknown. Sequencing targeted expressed TCRB transcripts, as all isolated RNA had been reverse transcribed. Measured with immunoSEQ multiplex PCR; TCRdb has only the in-frame clones, and not every one. The sample has some 22,000 clones; more than 45% are singletons. Study outcomes and limitations: Shorter TCRB CDR3s, moderately but significantly so, marked every one of the four CD4+ subsets in Type 1 diabetes patients.

The sequenced material came from stem cell memory CD4+ T cells from blood. These receptors originate from a man younger than 35 with type 1 diabetes.

The chain recombines TRBV5-4 with TRBJ2-1; TRBD2 matches 11 bases. Germline values: CDR1 SGHNT, CDR2 YYREEE (reference sequence). The ends lost 0 bases at V and 4 bases at J; junction bases unmatched: 0. CDR3 length equals 15 residues. CDR3 in DNA: TGTGCCAGCAGCTTGGGGACTAGCGGGTACAATGAGCAGTTCTTC. Translated, it gives CASSLGTSGYNEQFF.

This clone has a handful of counts. The chain couples TRBV23-1 to TRBJ1-2, with D possibly TRBD1 on 6 matching bases. TRBV23-1 is reported as an ORF; its role is uncertain. The CDR3 covers 16 residues. The ends were cut back, 2 bases at V and 4 bases at J, with 17 bases in the middle. The CDR3 region is CASSQPQGKRTYGYTF. The CDR3 DNA follows: TGCGCCAGCAGTCAACCACAGGGAAAAAGGACCTATGGCTACACCTTC.

This chain links TRBV29-1 with TRBJ1-2, with 9 positions matching TRBD1. This CDR3 comprises 14 residues. V dropped 4 bases and J dropped 8; count of bases not matched to a gene: 11. Germline V CDR1 and CDR2: SQVTM, ANQGSEA. The CDR3 DNA follows: TGCAGCGTTGGGGGGACAGGGCCTATCATGGGCTACACCTTC. It encodes CSVGGTGPIMGYTF.

This clone was seen a few times. The chain is built from TRBV9 and TRBJ2-1; TRBD2 matches 9 bases. Trimming cost V 3 bases and J 5 bases; bases outside gene matches: 9. CDR3 length: 16 residues. The germline gives CDR1 SGDLS, CDR2 YYNGEE. The chain's CDR3 is CASSAVSSGGNNEQFF. CDR3 coding DNA: TGTGCCAGCAGCGCTGTATCCAGCGGGGGGAACAATGAGCAGTTCTTC.

The genes are TRBV4-2 and TRBJ2-3; TRBD2 agrees at 10 bases. The germline gives CDR1 LGHNA, CDR2 YNFKEQ. The junction had 7 bases not matched to a gene; V was cut back by 0 bases and J by 1 base. The CDR3 contains 18 residues. The CDR3, as DNA: TGTGCCAGCAGCCAAGATCCAGCGGGAGGGAGCCGCACAGATACGCAGTATTTT. It yields the protein CASSQDPAGGSRTDTQYF.

The rearrangement uses TRBV5-1 and TRBJ1-1; D is perhaps TRBD1 (5 bases). Germline lookup yields CDR1 SGHRS and CDR2 YFSETQ. Trimming cost V 0 bases and J 0 bases, with 15 bases left between them. The CDR3 consists of 17 residues. The CDR3 loop is CASSLGLDSSMNTEAFF. CDR3 DNA sequence: TGCGCCAGCAGCTTGGGGCTAGACAGCTCGATGAACACTGAAGCTTTCTTT.

The gene calls are TRBV30 and TRBJ2-3; 9 bases are shared with TRBD1. The CDR3 loop spans 15 amino acids. The germline V gene encodes CDR1 GTSNPN and CDR2 SVGIG (reference sequence). The ends lost 5 bases at V and 4 bases at J; junction bases unmatched: 10. The CDR3 nucleotides read TGTGCCTGGGGAACCGGGACAGGGTCCCCAGATACGCAGTATTTT. This encodes CAWGTGTGSPDTQYF.

The chain combines TRBV7-2 with TRBJ1-2; TRBD1 agrees at 8 bases. CDR1 is SGHTA, CDR2 FQGNSA, per germline. CDR3 length: 16 residues. J was trimmed by 6 bases and V by 1 base; bases with no gene match: 10. This CDR3 is CASSLGVPGGAHGYTF. CDR3 DNA sequence: TGTGCCAGCAGCTTAGGGGTCCCAGGGGGCGCCCATGGCTACACCTTC.

J is TRBJ2-7 and V is TRBV10-3, with no clear D. The germline V gene encodes CDR1 ENHRY and CDR2 SYGVKD. CDR3 size: 11 residues. The V end was cut by 3 bases, the J end by 6 bases, with 6 bases between. CDR3 residues: CAISDSGEQYF. Here the CDR3 DNA reads TGTGCCATCAGTGACTCCGGCGAGCAGTACTTC.

This chain uses TRBV4-1 with TRBJ1-1, with D uncertain. Trimming cost V 6 bases and J 0 bases, with 11 bases left between them. The CDR3 runs 14 residues. Germline V gives CDR1 MGHRA, CDR2 YSYEKL. The CDR3 DNA reads as TGCGCCAGCAGTATGGCAACAGTGAACACTGAAGCTTTCTTT. As protein: CASSMATVNTEAFF.

The chain carries TRBV5-1 and TRBJ2-3; D is perhaps TRBD1 (5 bases). The CDR3 length is 15 residues. Looked up from germline, CDR1 is SGHRS and CDR2 is YFSETQ. Trimming pared 0 bases from V and 8 bases from J, leaving 16 bases between. The CDR3 nucleotides read TGCGCCAGCAGCTTGGATACAGCGACTGGGGCTACGCAGTATTTT. Protein: CASSLDTATGATQYF.

V is TRBV29-1 and J is TRBJ1-2, with D unresolved. V was pared by 4 bases and J by 2 bases, with 11 bases between. Germline V gene sequence: CDR1 SQVTM, CDR2 ANQGSEA. This CDR3 is 13 amino acids long. The CDR3 here is CSVGMAGNYGYTF. CDR3 sequence (DNA): TGCAGCGTTGGTATGGCGGGGAACTATGGCTACACCTTC.

This clone was counted only a few times. The chain carries TRBV5-1 and TRBJ2-3; TRBD1 matches 8 bases. The CDR3 sequence is 14 residues long. CDR1 and CDR2 (germline): SGHRS, YFSETQ. After removal of 8 bases from V and 5 bases from J, the junction contained 10 bases not matched to a gene. The CDR3 DNA reads as TGCGCCAGTCAGGGGGCGCTGGGTGGAGATACGCAGTATTTT. This translates into CASQGALGGDTQYF.

J is TRBJ1-2 and V is TRBV4-1, with D possibly matching TRBD1 (6 bases). This CDR3 is 18 amino acids long. Germline V CDR1 and CDR2: MGHRA, YSYEKL. V dropped 0 bases and J dropped 1 base, with 18 bases sitting between them. The CDR3 bases are TGCGCCAGCAGCCAAGAACTTGCCAGGGGCCTCGGTAACTATGGCTACACCTTC. As protein: CASSQELARGLGNYGYTF.

This clone was found once. The genes are TRBV6-8 and TRBJ1-5, with TRBD1 as a possible D gene (6 bases). Trimming took off 2 bases at V and 4 bases at J, with 15 bases between the two ends. This CDR3 has 16 residues. Germline V gene sequence: CDR1 MNHGY, CDR2 SAAAGT. CDR3 in amino acids: CASSYGDRQLNQPQHF. In DNA, the CDR3 is TGTGCCAGCAGTTACGGCGACAGGCAACTAAATCAGCCCCAGCATTTT.

The chain carries TRBV7-8 and TRBJ2-7; a weak D match, TRBD2 (5 bases). The germline gives CDR1 SGHVS, CDR2 FQNEAQ. The CDR3 has 16 residues. The V end was cut by 1 base, the J end by 7 bases, with 20 bases between. CDR3 sequence reads: CASSLGGRSQVREQYF. CDR3 coding DNA: TGTGCCAGCAGCTTAGGCGGGCGCTCGCAAGTTCGTGAGCAGTACTTC. Based on the CDR3 plus reference TRBV7-8 and TRBJ2-7, the full variable domain is GAGVSQSPRYKVAKRGQDVALRCDPISGHVSLFWYQQALGQGPEFLTYFQNEAQLDKSGLPSDRFFAERPEGSVSTLKIQRTQQEDSAVYLCASSLGGRSQVREQYFGPGTRLTVT.

The genes are TRBV27 and TRBJ1-2; 10 bases are shared with TRBD1. Trimming cost V 4 bases and J 3 bases; bases outside gene matches: 8. Germline V lookup: CDR1 MNHEY, CDR2 SMNVEV (reference sequence). The CDR3 extends over 16 amino acids. The CDR3 region is CASSSYRDRGHYGYTF. Written as DNA, the CDR3 is TGTGCCAGCAGTTCGTACCGGGACAGGGGTCACTATGGCTACACCTTC.

This chain links TRBV20-1 with TRBJ2-7; D ambiguous. From germline, CDR1 is DFQATT and CDR2 SNEGSKA (reference sequence). The CDR3 sequence is 11 residues long. The V end was cut by 1 base, the J end by 6 bases, with 7 bases between. The CDR3 DNA reads as TGCAGTGCTAGAGTCTCCAGCGAGCAGTACTTC. Translation gives CSARVSSEQYF.